This T cell receptor beta chain was obtained from a study of control samples from healthy donors and cancer patients. The CDR3 sequence is 14 residues long. CDR1 and CDR2 from the germline V gene are MNHEY and SVGEGT. V was pared by 0 bases and J by 2 bases, with 7 bases between. This table comes from immunoSEQ multiplex PCR, and its TCRdb copy is limited to in-frame clones, with some not included. This table has 150,000 to 200,000 clones, more than 85% appearing once. What was sequenced was blood. The genes are TRBV6-2 or TRBV6-3 and TRBJ1-1; D call uncertain. This receptor was taken from a woman in her thirties or forties in good health. The CDR3, as DNA: TGTGCCAGCAGTTACTCACAGATTAACACTGAAGCTTTCTTT. This encodes CASSYSQINTEAFF.